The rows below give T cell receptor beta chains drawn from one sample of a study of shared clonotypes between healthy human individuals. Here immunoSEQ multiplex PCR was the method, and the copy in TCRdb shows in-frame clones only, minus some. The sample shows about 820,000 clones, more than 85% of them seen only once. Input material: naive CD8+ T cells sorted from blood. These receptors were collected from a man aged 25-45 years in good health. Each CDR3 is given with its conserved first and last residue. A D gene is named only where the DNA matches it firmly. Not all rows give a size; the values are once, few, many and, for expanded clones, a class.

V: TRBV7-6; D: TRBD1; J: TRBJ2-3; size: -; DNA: TGTGCCAGCAGCACGTCCCGGACAGGGGGCACAGATACGCAGTATTTT; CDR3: CASSTSRTGGTDTQYF
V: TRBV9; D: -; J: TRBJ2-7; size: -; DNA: TGTGCCAGCAGCGTGGGGCAGGATGCCTACGAGCAGTACTTC; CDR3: CASSVGQDAYEQYF
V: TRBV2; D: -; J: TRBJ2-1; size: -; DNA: TGTGCCAGCAGCTTTAACAATGAGCAGTTCTTC; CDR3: CASSFNNEQFF
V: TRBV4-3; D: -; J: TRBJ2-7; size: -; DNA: TGCGCCAGCAGCCAAGAATTGCACCGCTACGAGCAGTACTTC; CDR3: CASSQELHRYEQYF
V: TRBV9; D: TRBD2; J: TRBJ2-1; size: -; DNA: TGTGCCAGCAGCGTAGCGGGACTAGCGTTTGATGAGCAGTTCTTC; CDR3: CASSVAGLAFDEQFF
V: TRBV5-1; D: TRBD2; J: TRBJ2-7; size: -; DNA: TGCGCCAGCAGCTTGGAGGGACTAGCGGGAGGTCACTATGAGCAGTACTTC; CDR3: CASSLEGLAGGHYEQYF
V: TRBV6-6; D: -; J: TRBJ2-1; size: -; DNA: TGTGCCAGTTCGCTAGCGTTCTCCTACAATGAGCAGTTCTTC; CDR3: CASSLAFSYNEQFF
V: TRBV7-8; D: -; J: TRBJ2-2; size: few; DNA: TGTGCCAGCAGCTTTAGCGGCCCGAACACCGGGGAGCTGTTTTTT; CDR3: CASSFSGPNTGELFF
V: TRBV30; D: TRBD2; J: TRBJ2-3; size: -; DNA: TGTGCCTGGTCGTTAGCGGGAGGGCCGGTCACGCAGTATTTT; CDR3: CAWSLAGGPVTQYF
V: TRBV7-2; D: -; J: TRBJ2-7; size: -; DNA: TGTGCCAGCAGCCCCAAACCAAGGGGCGCACGGACGTTCTACGAGCAGTACTTC; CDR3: CASSPKPRGARTFYEQYF
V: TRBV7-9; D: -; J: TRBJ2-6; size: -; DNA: TGTGCCAGCAGCTCGGGCGGGGCCAACGTCCTGACTTTC; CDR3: CASSSGGANVLTF
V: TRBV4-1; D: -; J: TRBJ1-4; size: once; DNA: TGCGCCAGCAGCCAAGATGAGACAGGTTGGGGGGAACTGTTTTTT; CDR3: CASSQDETGWGELFF
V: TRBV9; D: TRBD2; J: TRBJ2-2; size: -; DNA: TGTGCCAGCACTCCGCGGGAGTTGTATACCGGGGAGCTGTTTTTT; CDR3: CASTPRELYTGELFF
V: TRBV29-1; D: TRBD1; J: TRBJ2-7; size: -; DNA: TGCAGCGTTGAATCCGTGACAGGGCAGGCCTACGAGCAGTACTTC; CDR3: CSVESVTGQAYEQYF
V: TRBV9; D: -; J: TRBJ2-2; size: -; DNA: TGTGCCAGCAGCGAGGGAACGAACACCGGGGAGCTGTTTTTT; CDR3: CASSEGTNTGELFF
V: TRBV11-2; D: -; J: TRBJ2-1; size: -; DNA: TGTGCCAGCAGCTTAGATTTACTATATTTCCATGAGCAGTTCTTC; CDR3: CASSLDLLYFHEQFF
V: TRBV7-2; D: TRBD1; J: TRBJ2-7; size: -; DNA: TGTGCCAGCAGCTTCCACAGGGGCTACGAGCAGTACTTC; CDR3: CASSFHRGYEQYF
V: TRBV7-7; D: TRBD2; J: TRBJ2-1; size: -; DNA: TGTGCCAGCAGCTTAGGCCCGGGACTAGCGGGAGAACGTGAGCAGTTCTTC; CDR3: CASSLGPGLAGEREQFF
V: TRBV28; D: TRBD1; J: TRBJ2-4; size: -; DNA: TGTGCCAGCAGTTTATTGGAGGTACAGGGGGCGGAAAACATTCAGTACTTC; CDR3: CASSLLEVQGAENIQYF
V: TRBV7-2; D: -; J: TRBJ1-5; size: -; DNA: TGTGCCAGCAGCCCAGATCCCCCTCAGCCCCAGCATTTT; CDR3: CASSPDPPQPQHF
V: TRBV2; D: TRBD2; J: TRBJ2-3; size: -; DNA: TGTGCCAGCAGTGACCCAGCTAGCGGGTACACAGATACGCAGTATTTT; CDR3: CASSDPASGYTDTQYF
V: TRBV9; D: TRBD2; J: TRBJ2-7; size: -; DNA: TGTGCCAGCAGCGTTGCTAGCGGGAGAGGCTACGAGCAGTACTTC; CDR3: CASSVASGRGYEQYF
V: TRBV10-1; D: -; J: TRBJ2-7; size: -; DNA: TGCGCCAGCAGTGACCCTGACCTCGCCTACGAGCAGTACTTC; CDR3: CASSDPDLAYEQYF
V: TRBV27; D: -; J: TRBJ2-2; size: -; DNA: TGTGCCAGCAGTTTATTACAGACGAACACCGGGGAGCTGTTTTTT; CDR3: CASSLLQTNTGELFF
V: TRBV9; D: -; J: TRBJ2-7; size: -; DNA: TGTGCCAGCAGCGTAGGGGGAGGTACCTACGAGCAGTACTTC; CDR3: CASSVGGGTYEQYF
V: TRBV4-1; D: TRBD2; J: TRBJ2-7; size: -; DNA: TGCGCCAGCAGCCAAGTACAAGCGGGATTCATCGAGCAGTACTTC; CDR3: CASSQVQAGFIEQYF
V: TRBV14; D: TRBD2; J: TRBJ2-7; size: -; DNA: TGTGCCAGCAGCCTACTAGCGGGACTATGGGACGAGCAGTACTTC; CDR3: CASSLLAGLWDEQYF
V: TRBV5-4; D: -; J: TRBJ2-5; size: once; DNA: TGTGCCAGCAGCTCCCAGGGTTCTGAGACCCAGTACTTC; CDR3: CASSSQGSETQYF
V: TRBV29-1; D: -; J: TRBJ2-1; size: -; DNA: TGCAGCGTTGACATGCGTTTCGGGGGCGCGGACAATGAGCAGTTCTTC; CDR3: CSVDMRFGGADNEQFF
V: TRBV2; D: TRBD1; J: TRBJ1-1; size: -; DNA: TGTGCCAGCAGTGAAGGGCCCAGGGACAGAGGGGCTGAAGCTTTCTTT; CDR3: CASSEGPRDRGAEAFF
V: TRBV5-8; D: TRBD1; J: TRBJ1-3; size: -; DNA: TGTGCCAGCAGGACGACAGGGTTGGAGTACACCATATATTTT; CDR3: CASRTTGLEYTIYF
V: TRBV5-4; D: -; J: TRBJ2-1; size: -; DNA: TGTGCCAGCAGCTTGGGGATTGCGGAAGGCAATGAGCAGTTCTTC; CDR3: CASSLGIAEGNEQFF
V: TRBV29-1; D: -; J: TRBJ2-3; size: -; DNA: TGCAGCGTTGAGAAGTGGGATCGGGCAGTCCGAGGTCATAGCCCGGATACGCAGTATTTT; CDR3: CSVEKWDRAVRGHSPDTQYF
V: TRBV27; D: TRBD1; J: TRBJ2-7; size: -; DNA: TGTGCCAGCAGTTACCTGACAGGGGGAACCTACGAGCAGTACTTC; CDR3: CASSYLTGGTYEQYF
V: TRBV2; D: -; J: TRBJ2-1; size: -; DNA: TGTGCCAGCAGTGTGCGCGGGGATGAGCAGTTCTTC; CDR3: CASSVRGDEQFF
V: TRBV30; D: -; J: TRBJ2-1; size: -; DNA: TGTGCCTGGAGTGTACTTGGGACTGAGCAGTTCTTC; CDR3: CAWSVLGTEQFF
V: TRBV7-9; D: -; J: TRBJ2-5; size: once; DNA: TGTGCCAGCAGGACAGCTGAAGAGACCCAGTACTTC; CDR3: CASRTAEETQYF
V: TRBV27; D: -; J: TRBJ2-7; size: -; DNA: TGTGCCTGCGGGGCATCCGGGCGCGAGCAGTACTTC; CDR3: CACGASGREQYF
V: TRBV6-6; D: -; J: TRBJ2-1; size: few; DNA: TGTGCCAGCAGGAACCGGGGCAATGAGCAGTTCTTC; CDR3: CASRNRGNEQFF
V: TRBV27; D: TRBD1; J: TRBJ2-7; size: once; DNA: TGTGCCAGCAGTTTCTCCTCCGGGACAGTCTACGAGCAGTACTTC; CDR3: CASSFSSGTVYEQYF
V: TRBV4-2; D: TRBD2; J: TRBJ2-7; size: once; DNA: TGTGCCAGCAGCCACGGGACTAGCGGGAGTACGGACTCCTACGAGCAGTACTTC; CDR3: CASSHGTSGSTDSYEQYF
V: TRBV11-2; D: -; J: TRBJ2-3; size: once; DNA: TGTGCCAGCAGCTTAGACCTCACAGGGATGGTTGATACGCAGTATTTT; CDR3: CASSLDLTGMVDTQYF
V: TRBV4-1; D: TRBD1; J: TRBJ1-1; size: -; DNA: TGCGCCAGCAGCCATAGACAGGGGGGGACCACTGAAGCTTTCTTT; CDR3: CASSHRQGGTTEAFF
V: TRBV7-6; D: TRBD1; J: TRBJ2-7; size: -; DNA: TGTGCCAGCAGCCCATCCGGGACAGGGGCCTACGAGCAGTACTTC; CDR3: CASSPSGTGAYEQYF
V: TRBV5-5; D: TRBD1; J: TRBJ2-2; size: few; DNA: TGTGCCAGCAGCTTAAACAGGGGGAGTAACCGGGAGCTGTTTTTT; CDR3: CASSLNRGSNRELFF
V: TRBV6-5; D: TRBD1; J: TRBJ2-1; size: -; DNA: TGTGCCAGCAGTCACACCGGGACAGGGACCAATGAGCAGTTCTTC; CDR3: CASSHTGTGTNEQFF
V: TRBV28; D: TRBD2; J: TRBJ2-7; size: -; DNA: TGTGCCAGCAGTTTGGCTAGCGGACCCTACGAGCAGTACTTC; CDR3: CASSLASGPYEQYF
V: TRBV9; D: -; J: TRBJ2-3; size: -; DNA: TGTGCCAGCAGCGCGTTCAGGACGTCGGGCACAGATACGCAGTATTTT; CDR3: CASSAFRTSGTDTQYF
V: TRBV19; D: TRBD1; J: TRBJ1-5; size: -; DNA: TGTGCCAGTAGTATAGGGACAGGAAGCAATCAGCCCCAGCATTTT; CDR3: CASSIGTGSNQPQHF
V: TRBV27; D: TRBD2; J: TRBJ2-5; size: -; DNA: TGTGCCAGCAGAAGAGTGGGACTAGCGGGAGAGACCCAGTACTTC; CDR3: CASRRVGLAGETQYF